This T cell receptor (beta chain) was obtained from a study of Graves' ophthalmopathy and Graves' hyperthyroidism. Findings and limits, study-wide: Among thyroid clonotypes expanded above 0.001 frequency, most also appeared in blood. The model flagged ophthalmopathy progression at about 68% sensitivity and roughly 72% specificity.

The sequenced template was RNA, covering the TCR beta CDR3 region. RT-PCR with HTBI primers came first, then second-round multiplex PCR. TCRdb recomputed calls from the multiplex PCR reads with MiXCR, one row per CDR3 protein. The profile shows about 740,000 distinct CDR3 sequences, around 40% of them singletons. V lost 11 bases and J 3 bases, leaving 24 bases between the germline ends. The germline gives CDR1 KGHDR, CDR2 SFDVKD. CDR3 length: 16 amino acids. Comment on this clonotype: The antigen is undetermined.

Patients were excluded if they had other autoimmune diseases or uncontrolled infections, and likewise if pregnancy or lactation applied. Isolation of PBMCs was performed using about 9.9 ml of fresh peripheral blood. The rearrangement uses TRBV24-1 and TRBJ1-2, with D possibly matching TRBD1 (6 bases). The source of this sequence is an adult man with Graves' ophthalmopathy. Sequenced material: peripheral blood. The CDR3 spells CASTSLGHKNYYGYTF. CDR3 DNA sequence: TGTGCCAGCACCTCATTGGGACACAAGAATTACTATGGCTACACCTTC.